This T cell receptor (beta chain) was documented in a study of blood T cell repertoires in COVID-19 (TCRdb year 2020). A note on the overall study: Collaborator samples came from the United States, Italy and Spain and covered acute and convalescent phases of COVID-19. The prospective study material was composed of cDNA or gDNA derived from T cells, B-cell-depleted T cells, or PBMCs. Subjects who had been exposed to COVID-19, were actively infected with it, or had recovered from it provided the deeply sampled blood TCRbeta repertoires that made up the dataset. The repertoires were released in a freely available public database intended as a resource for research on the immune response to SARS-CoV-2. Samples were obtained from the ongoing ImmuneRACE study (first 160 participants) and from some 1,300 subjects provided by 6 global collaborators. Nearly every sample came with metadata listing a de-identified subject ID, COVID-19 status, age in years and sex. HLA class I and class II types, where available, came from metadata supplied by the sample provider rather than from assay-based typing.

A note on this clone: The antigen it recognizes is unknown. The sample holds no much larger clone one base away, and base qualities are not on file.

The CDR1 and CDR2 encoded by the germline V gene are SGHDT and YYEEEE. The V end loses 0 bases and the J end loses 6 bases, and a stretch of 7 bases separates them. The CDR3, from cysteine to phenylalanine, totals 14 residues. This entry keeps only the CDR3 DNA: 42 bases, framed from base 1. Broad study findings and their caveats: How much clinical and demographic metadata was included differed by source and by participant, and the metadata was provided uncurated.

TCRbeta CDR3 regions were amplified from genomic DNA using the immunoSEQ Assay, a bias-controlled multiplex PCR. Turning to the authors' computational methods: The number of nucleated cells in each sample was estimated by amplification of reference gene primers within the assay. Sequence reads were collapsed and filtered to measure the absolute abundance of every unique TCRbeta CDR3 rearrangement. For each sample, productive Simpson clonality was calculated as the square root of Simpson's diversity index across productive rearrangements. TCRdb limited this immuneACCESS table to in-frame rearrangements with V and J called. A share of clones is missing; checked studies link under half to unresolved V genes, and the rest is unexplained. V and J calls and clone size are copied from that table; D and trimming were computed from the DNA. The sample table shows a few hundred thousand clones, and around 90% are seen once. Roughly 4.9% of the sample comes from the top ten.

One collaborating source in Seattle enrolled patients while the patients were actively infected and followed the patients over time throughout the course of disease. Each collaborating institution followed its own protocols to collect whole blood in K2EDTA tubes. For TCRbeta analysis, collaborators shipped samples as frozen whole blood, isolated PBMCs, or DNA extracted from either of those sample types. The clonotype comes from a woman in her sixties with COVID-19, enrolled during active disease. Here the chain combines TRBV5-6 and TRBJ1-6, with the identity of the D gene unclear. The source material was peripheral blood. The DNA sequence is given as TGTGCCAGCAGCTTGGTACAGAGTAATTCACCCCTCCACTTT. Translated, it reads CASSLVQSNSPLHF.